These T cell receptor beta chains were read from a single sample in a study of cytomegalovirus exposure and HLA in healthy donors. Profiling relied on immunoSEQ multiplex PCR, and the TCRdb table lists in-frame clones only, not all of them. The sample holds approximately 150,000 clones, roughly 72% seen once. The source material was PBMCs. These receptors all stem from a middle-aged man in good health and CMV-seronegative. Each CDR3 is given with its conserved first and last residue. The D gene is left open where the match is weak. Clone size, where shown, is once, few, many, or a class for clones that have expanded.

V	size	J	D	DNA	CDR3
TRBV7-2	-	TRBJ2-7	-	TGTGCCAGCAGCCTAGCCCAGACATCAATGGCTGAGCAGTACTTC	CASSLAQTSMAEQYF
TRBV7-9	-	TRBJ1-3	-	TGTTCCAGCAGCTTAGGTCGCAGGGTAGAAGCTGGAAACACCATATATTTT	CSSSLGRRVEAGNTIYF
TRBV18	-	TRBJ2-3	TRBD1	TGTGCCAGCTCAACCCGCCTGGGACAGGGGGAGGCAGATACGCAGTATTTT	CASSTRLGQGEADTQYF
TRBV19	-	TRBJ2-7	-	TGTGCCAGTAGTCCACAGGGTATATCGCACGAGCAGTACTTC	CASSPQGISHEQYF
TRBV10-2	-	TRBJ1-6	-	TGCGCCAGCAGGGTCTCCCCCGACAGGAAATATAATTCACCCCTCCACTTT	CASRVSPDRKYNSPLHF
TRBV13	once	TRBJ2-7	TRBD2	TGTGCCAGCAGCTTACCTAGCGGGAGGGGCGACGAGCAGTACTTC	CASSLPSGRGDEQYF
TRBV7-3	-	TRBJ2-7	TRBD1	TGTGCCAGCAGCTTTGGACAGGCCCACGAGCAGTACTTC	CASSFGQAHEQYF
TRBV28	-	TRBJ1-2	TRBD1	TGTGCCAGCAGTTTGGCCGGGACAGGGAATCCCTATGGCTACACCTTC	CASSLAGTGNPYGYTF
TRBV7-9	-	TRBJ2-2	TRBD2	TGTGCCAGCAGCTTACCGAGCGGGAGGAACACCGGGGAGCTGTTTTTT	CASSLPSGRNTGELFF
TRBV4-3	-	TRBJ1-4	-	TGCGCCAGCAGCCAAGTTGGAAGACGGGGGAGCTGGGAAAAACTGTTTTTT	CASSQVGRRGSWEKLFF
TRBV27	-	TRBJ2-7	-	TGTGCCAGCAGTTTGACACATGCCTACGAGCAGTACTTC	CASSLTHAYEQYF
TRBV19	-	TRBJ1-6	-	TGTGCCAGTAGTATCGGACTGCATAATTCACCCCTCCACTTT	CASSIGLHNSPLHF
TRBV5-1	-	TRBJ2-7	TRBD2	TGCGCCAGCGCCCCGACTAGCGGGACCTACGAGCAGTACTTC	CASAPTSGTYEQYF
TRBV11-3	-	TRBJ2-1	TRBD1	TGTGCCAGCAGCTTAGATGGACAGGGAGCTAATGAGCAGTTCTTC	CASSLDGQGANEQFF
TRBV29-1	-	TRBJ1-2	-	TGCAGCGACGACAGCTATGGCTACACCTTC	CSDDSYGYTF
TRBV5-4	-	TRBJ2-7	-	TGTGCCAGCAGTCTACAGGGTTCCCTCTCAACCTCCGAGCAGTACTTC	CASSLQGSLSTSEQYF
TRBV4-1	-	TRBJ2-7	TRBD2	TGCGCCAGCAGCCTAACGGCCAGCGGGGGATACGAGCAGTACTTC	CASSLTASGGYEQYF
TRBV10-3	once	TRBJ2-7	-	TGTGCCATCAGCCTTGAACGAGGCGAGCAGTACTTC	CAISLERGEQYF
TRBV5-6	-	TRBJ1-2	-	TGTGCCAGCAGCTTGACAGGGATCTATGGCTACACCTTC	CASSLTGIYGYTF
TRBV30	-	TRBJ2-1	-	TGTGCCTGGAGTCTACTAGTCAATGAGCAGTTCTTC	CAWSLLVNEQFF
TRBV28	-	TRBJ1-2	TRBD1	TGTGCCAGCAGTTCGATAGGACAGGGCCGGCCGTCGTGGGGCACCTTC	CASSSIGQGRPSWGTF
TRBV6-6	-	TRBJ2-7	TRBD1	TGTGCCAGCAGGTCGACAGGGACGTACGAGCAGTACTTC	CASRSTGTYEQYF
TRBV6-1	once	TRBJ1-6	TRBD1	TGTGCCAGCAGTGTGTTGGGGACAGAAACGGGGTCACCCCTCCACTTT	CASSVLGTETGSPLHF
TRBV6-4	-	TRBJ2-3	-	TGTGCCAGCCCCCCCCAGAAGGAGGACAGAACCACAGATACGCAGTATTTT	CASPPQKEDRTTDTQYF
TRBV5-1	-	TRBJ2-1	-	TGCGCCAGCAGAGACTTAAGTGGGGGCGACGAGCAGTTCTTC	CASRDLSGGDEQFF
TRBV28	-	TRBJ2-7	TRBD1	TGTGCCAGTTCGGACAGGGGCTACGAGCAGTACTTC	CASSDRGYEQYF
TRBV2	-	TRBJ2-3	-	TGTGCCAGCAAGACGCGTAGCACCGATACGCAGTATTTT	CASKTRSTDTQYF
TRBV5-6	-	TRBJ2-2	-	TGTGCCAGCAGCAATTATCGTTCTTCTGGGGAGCTGTTTTTT	CASSNYRSSGELFF
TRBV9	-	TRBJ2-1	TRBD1	TGTGCCAGCAGCCCACTTGGGGGACAGACACAAAATGAGCAGTTCTTC	CASSPLGGQTQNEQFF
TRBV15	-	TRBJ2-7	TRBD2	TGTGCCACCAGCAGAGAACTAGCGGGGGCCTCAGGGGAGCAGTACTTC	CATSRELAGASGEQYF